This TCR beta chain derives from a study of cytomegalovirus exposure and HLA in healthy donors. Study-wide points: Later on, an analysis showed TCR association rates differing by HLA locus, with DRB1 the most and HLA-C the fewest.

The germline V gene has CDR1 SGHRS and CDR2 YFSETQ. There are 13 residues in the CDR3. The ends lost 4 bases at V and 4 bases at J; junction bases unmatched: 0. This clone came up once. Its specificity is not known. Both 60 Vbeta primers and 13 Jbeta primers went into the PCR. This table comes from immunoSEQ multiplex PCR, and its TCRdb copy is limited to in-frame clones, with some not included. The sample records more than 200,000 clones, roughly 83% being singletons. The rearrangement uses TRBV5-1 and TRBJ1-2; 11 bases are a match to TRBD1. Sequenced material: PBMCs. The TCR was taken from a girl aged 5 to 17 in good health and CMV-seronegative. The CDR3 is CASSGTGGYGYTF. For the CDR3, the DNA is TGCGCCAGCAGCGGGACAGGGGGCTATGGCTACACCTTC. The full variable domain, in which reference TRBV5-1 and TRBJ1-2 provide the parts outside the CDR3, is KAGVTQTPRYLIKTRGQQVTLSCSPISGHRSVSWYQQTPGQGLQFLFEYFSETQRNKGNFPGRFSGRQFSNSRSEMNVSTLELGDSALYLCASSGTGGYGYTFGSGTRLTVV.